The clone carrying this T cell receptor (beta chain) was detected ten times or more. Its specificity is unknown. This entry is derived from a study of regulatory T cells in long-lasting Graves disease. Whole-study results and caveats: Investigators studied peripheral blood only, not thyroid tissue. Persistent patients had more shared public clonotypes (roughly 2,500) than new patients (approximately 920). When disease was persistent, TRBV28, TRBJ1-2 and TRBJ2-5 were the favored segments.

This CDR3 region has 15 residues. Trimming stripped 1 base from V and 3 bases from J, with 13 bases between. As for time point: persistent/refractory GD, antithyroid drugs over 5 years with positive TRAb. Scientists built the TCR library using RNA that was extracted from PBMCs. Library construction for TCR beta used iRepertoire HTBI primers and Arm-PCR of CDR3 regions. Each CDR3 protein gets one entry after TCRdb re-called the multiplex PCR reads with MiXCR. This table has about 430,000 distinct CDR3 sequences, roughly 21% appearing once. J is TRBJ2-7 and V is TRBV12-3 or TRBV12-4; the D gene is possibly TRBD1 (7 bases). The sequence was collected from a female donor with Graves disease. The sample here was peripheral blood mononuclear cells (PBMCs), taken when the disease was refractory, from a patient treated with antithyroid drugs. Here the CDR3 reads CASSLVGQGGYEQYF. The CDR3 bases are TGTGCCAGCAGTTTAGTGGGGCAGGGGGGCTACGAGCAGTACTTC.